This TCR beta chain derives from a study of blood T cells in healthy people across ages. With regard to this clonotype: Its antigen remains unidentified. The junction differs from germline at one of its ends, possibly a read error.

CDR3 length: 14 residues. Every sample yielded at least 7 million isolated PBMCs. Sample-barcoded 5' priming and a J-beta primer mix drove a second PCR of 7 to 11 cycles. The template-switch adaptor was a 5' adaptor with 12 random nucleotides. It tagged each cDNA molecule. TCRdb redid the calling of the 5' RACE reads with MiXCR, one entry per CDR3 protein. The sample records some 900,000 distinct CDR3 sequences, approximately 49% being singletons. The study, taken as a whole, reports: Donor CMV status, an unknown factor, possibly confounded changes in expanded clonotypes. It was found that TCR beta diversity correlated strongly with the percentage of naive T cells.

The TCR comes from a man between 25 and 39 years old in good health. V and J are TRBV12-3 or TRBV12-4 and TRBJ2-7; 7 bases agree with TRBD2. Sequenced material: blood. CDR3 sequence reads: CASRSSLADYVQYF. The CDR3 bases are TGTGCCAGCAGGTCCTCTCTAGCGGACTACGTGCAGTACTTC.